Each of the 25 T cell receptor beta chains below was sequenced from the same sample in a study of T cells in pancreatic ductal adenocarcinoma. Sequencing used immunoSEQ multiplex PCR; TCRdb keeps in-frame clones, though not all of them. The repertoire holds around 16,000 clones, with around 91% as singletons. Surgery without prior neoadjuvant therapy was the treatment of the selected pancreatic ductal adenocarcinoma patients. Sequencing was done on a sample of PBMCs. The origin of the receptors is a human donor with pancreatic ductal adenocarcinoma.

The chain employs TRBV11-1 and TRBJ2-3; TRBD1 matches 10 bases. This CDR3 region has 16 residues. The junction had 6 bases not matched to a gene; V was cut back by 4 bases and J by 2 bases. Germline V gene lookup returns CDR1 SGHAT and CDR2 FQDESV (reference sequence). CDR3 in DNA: TGTGCCAGCAGCTCCCGACAGGGGGCCTCCACAGATACGCAGTATTTT. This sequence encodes CASSSRQGASTDTQYF.

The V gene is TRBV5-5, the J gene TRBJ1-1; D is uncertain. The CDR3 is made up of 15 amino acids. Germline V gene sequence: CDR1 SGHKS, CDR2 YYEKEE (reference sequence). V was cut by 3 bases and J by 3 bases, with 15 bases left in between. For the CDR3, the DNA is TGTGCCAGCAGCTCGGACGCCGGAGACTACACTGAAGCTTTCTTT. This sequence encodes CASSSDAGDYTEAFF.

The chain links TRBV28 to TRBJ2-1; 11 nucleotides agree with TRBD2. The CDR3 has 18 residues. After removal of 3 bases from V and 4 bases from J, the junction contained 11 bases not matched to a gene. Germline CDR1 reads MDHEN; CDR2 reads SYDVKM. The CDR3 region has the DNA TGTGCCAGCAGTTTTTGGTGGGATAGCGGGAGGGGATACAATGAGCAGTTCTTC. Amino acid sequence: CASSFWWDSGRGYNEQFF.

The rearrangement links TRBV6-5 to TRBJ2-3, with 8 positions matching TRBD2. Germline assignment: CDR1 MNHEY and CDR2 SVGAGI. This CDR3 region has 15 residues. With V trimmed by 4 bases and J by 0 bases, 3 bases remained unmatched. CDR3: CASSFSGASTDTQYF. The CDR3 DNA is TGTGCCAGCAGTTTTAGCGGGGCCAGCACAGATACGCAGTATTTT.

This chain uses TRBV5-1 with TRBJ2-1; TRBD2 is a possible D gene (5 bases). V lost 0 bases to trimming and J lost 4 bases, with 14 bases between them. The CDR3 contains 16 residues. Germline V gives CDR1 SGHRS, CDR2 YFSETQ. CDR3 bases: TGCGCCAGCAGCTTGGGAGGGCGTTCGGGATACAATGAGCAGTTCTTC. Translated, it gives CASSLGGRSGYNEQFF.

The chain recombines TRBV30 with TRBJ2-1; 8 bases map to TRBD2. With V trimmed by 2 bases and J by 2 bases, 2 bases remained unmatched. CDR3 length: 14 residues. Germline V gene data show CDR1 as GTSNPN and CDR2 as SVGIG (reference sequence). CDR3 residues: CAWSPGLAYNEQFF. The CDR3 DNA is TGTGCCTGGAGTCCGGGACTAGCCTACAATGAGCAGTTCTTC.

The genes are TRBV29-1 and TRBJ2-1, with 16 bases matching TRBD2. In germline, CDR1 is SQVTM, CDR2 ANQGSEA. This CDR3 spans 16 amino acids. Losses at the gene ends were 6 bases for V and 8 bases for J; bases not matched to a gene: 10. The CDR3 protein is CSVSRGLAGGPHEQFF. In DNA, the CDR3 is TGCAGCGTGTCTCGGGGACTAGCGGGAGGGCCACATGAGCAGTTCTTC.

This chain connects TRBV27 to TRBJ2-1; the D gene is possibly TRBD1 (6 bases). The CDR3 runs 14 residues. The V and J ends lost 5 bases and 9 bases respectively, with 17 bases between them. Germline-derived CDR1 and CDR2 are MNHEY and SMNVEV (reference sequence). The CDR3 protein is CASSHGQPVREQFF. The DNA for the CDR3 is TGTGCCAGCAGTCATGGACAGCCGGTGCGTGAGCAGTTCTTC.

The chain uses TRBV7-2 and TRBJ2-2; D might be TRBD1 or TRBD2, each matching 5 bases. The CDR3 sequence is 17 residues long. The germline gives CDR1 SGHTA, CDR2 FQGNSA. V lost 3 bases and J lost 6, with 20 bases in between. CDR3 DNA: TGTGCCAGCAGCTTGAGGGCCGGGACCTCTCAACCCGGGGAGCTGTTTTTT. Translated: CASSLRAGTSQPGELFF. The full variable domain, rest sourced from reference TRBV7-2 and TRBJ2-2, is GAGVSQSPSNKVTEKGKDVELRCDPISGHTALYWYRQSLGQGLEFLIYFQGNSAPDKSGLPSDRFSAERTGGSVSTLTIQRTQQEDSAVYLCASSLRAGTSQPGELFFGEGSRLTVL.

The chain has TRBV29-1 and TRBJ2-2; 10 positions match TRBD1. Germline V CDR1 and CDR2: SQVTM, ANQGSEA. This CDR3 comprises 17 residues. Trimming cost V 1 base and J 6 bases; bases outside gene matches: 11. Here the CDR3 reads CSVEATGTGASSGELFF. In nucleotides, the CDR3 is TGCAGCGTTGAAGCTACCGGGACAGGGGCCTCCTCCGGGGAGCTGTTTTTT.

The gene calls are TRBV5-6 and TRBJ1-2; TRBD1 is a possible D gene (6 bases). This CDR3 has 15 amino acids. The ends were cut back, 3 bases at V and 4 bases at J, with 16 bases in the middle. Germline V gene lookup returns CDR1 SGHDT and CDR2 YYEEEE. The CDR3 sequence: CASSWGPGRFYGYTF. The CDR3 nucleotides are TGTGCCAGCAGCTGGGGGCCAGGGAGGTTCTATGGCTACACCTTC. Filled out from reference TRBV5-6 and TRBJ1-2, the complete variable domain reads DAGVTQSPTHLIKTRGQQVTLRCSPKSGHDTVSWYQQALGQGPQFIFQYYEEEERQRGNFPDRFSGHQFPNYSSELNVNALLLGDSALYLCASSWGPGRFYGYTFGSGTRLTVV.

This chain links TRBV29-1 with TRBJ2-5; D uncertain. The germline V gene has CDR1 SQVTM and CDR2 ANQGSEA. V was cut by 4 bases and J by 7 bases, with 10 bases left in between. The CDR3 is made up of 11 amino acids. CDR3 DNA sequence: TGCAGCGTTGTGAACACGGGGACCCAGTACTTC. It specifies CSVVNTGTQYF. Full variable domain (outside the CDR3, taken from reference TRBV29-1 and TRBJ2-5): SAVISQKPSRDICQRGTSLTIQCQVDSQVTMMFWYRQQPGQSLTLIATANQGSEATYESGFVIDKFPISRPNLTFSTLTVSNMSPEDSSIYLCSVVNTGTQYFGPGTRLLVL.

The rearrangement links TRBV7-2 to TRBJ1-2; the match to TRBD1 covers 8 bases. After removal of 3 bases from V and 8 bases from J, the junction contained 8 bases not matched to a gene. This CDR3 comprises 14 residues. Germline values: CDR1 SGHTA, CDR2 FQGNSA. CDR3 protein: CASSFTGGPWGYTF. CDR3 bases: TGTGCCAGCAGCTTCACAGGGGGGCCTTGGGGCTACACCTTC.

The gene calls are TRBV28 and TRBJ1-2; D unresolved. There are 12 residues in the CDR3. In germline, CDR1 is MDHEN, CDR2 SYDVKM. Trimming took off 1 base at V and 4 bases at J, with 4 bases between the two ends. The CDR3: CASSLLGYGYTF. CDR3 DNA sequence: TGTGCCAGCAGTTTATTAGGCTATGGCTACACCTTC.

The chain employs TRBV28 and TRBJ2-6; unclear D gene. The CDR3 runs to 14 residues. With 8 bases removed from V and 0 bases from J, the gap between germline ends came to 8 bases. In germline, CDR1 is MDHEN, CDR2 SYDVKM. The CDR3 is CASRVSSGANVLTF. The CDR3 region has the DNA TGTGCCAGCCGAGTGAGCTCTGGGGCCAACGTCCTGACTTTC.

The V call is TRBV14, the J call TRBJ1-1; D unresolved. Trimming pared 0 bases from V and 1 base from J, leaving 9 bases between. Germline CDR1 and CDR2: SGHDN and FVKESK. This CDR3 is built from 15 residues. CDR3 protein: CASSQDFVRNTEAFF. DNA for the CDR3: TGTGCCAGCAGCCAAGATTTCGTACGGAACACTGAAGCTTTCTTT.

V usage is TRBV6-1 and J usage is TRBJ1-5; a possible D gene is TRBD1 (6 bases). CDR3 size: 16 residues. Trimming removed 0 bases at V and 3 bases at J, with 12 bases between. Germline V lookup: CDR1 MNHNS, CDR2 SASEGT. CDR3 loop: CASSEAPRTVNQPQHF. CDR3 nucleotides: TGTGCCAGCAGTGAAGCGCCTAGGACAGTCAATCAGCCCCAGCATTTT.

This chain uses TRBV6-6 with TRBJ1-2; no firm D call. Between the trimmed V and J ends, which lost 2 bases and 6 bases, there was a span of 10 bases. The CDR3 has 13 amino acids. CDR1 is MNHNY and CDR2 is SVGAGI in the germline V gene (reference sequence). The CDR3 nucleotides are TGTGCCAGCAGTTACCCGGTTCAGGATGGCTACACCTTC. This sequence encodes CASSYPVQDGYTF.

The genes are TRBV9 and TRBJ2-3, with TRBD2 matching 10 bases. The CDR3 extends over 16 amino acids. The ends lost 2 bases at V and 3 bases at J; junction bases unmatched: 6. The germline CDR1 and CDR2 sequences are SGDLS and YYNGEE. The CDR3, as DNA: TGTGCCAGCAGCGTTGAAGCGGGAGGGCCAACAGATACGCAGTATTTT. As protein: CASSVEAGGPTDTQYF.

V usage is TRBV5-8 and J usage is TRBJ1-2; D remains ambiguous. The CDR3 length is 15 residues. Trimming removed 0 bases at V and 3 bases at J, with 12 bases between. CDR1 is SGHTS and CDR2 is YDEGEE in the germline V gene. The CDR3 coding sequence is TGTGCCAGCAGCTTGGGCCAGCCAGGTGACTATGGCTACACCTTC. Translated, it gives CASSLGQPGDYGYTF. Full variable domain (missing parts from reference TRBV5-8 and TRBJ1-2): EAGVTQSPTHLIKTRGQQATLRCSPISGHTSVYWYQQALGLGLQFLLWYDEGEERNRGNFPPRFSGRQFPNYSSELNVNALELEDSALYLCASSLGQPGDYGYTFGSGTRLTVV.

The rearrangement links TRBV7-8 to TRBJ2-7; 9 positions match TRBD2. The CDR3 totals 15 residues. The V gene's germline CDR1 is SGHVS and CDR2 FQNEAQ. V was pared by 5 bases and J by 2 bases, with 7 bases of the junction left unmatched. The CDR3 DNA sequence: TGTGCCAGCAGCCTAGGGCGGGAGGGCCCCTACGAGCAGTACTTC. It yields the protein CASSLGREGPYEQYF.

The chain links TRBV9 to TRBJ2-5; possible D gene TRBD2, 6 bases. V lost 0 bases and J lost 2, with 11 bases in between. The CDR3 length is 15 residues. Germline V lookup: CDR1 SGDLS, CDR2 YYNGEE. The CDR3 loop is CASSVESRGQETQYF. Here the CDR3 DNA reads TGTGCCAGCAGCGTAGAATCCCGGGGGCAAGAGACCCAGTACTTC.

The CDR3 region is CASSQEFAGAIPYEQYF. The DNA of the CDR3 is TGCGCCAGCAGCCAGGAATTTGCCGGGGCAATTCCCTACGAGCAGTACTTC. The V call is TRBV4-1, the J call TRBJ2-7, with D perhaps assigned TRBD1 or TRBD2 (5 bases each). The CDR3 has 17 residues. The V and J ends lost 3 bases and 2 bases respectively, with 20 bases between them. Looked up from germline, CDR1 is MGHRA and CDR2 is YSYEKL.

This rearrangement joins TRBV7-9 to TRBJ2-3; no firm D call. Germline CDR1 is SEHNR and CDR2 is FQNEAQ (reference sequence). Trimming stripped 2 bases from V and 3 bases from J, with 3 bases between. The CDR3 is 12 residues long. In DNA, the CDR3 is TGTGCCAGCAGCTTAAAGACAGATACGCAGTATTTT. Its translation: CASSLKTDTQYF.

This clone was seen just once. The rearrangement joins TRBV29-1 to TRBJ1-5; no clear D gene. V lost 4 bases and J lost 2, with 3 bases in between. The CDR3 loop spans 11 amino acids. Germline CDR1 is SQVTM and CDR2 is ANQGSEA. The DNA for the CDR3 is TGCAGCGTTGGGGGCAATCAGCCCCAGCATTTT. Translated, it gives CSVGGNQPQHF.